The clone carrying this T cell receptor beta chain was observed a few times. The antigen is not known. The data originate from a study of T-cell memory formation after mild COVID-19. TCRdb used MiXCR to reprocess the 5' RACE reads, holding one entry per CDR3 protein. The top ten hold about 12% of the sample, which has under 450,000 distinct CDR3 sequences, more than 20% seen once. This CDR3 spans 15 amino acids. The V segment lost 3 bases and the J segment 3 bases; nucleotides outside the gene matches: 9. Germline loops: CDR1 SGHDT, CDR2 YYEEEE. Study observations and caveats: Mainly CM and EM harbored the contracting CD4+ clones; mainly EMRA harbored the CD8+ ones.

The chain uses TRBV5-6 and TRBJ2-7; 7 nucleotides match TRBD2. The origin of this receptor is an adult woman who had mild COVID-19 (a few samples of this study predate the infection). Cell type and time point are not known. What was sequenced was PBMCs or a T cell subset sorted from them (not recorded which). CDR3 coding DNA: TGTGCCAGCAGCTCCAGAGGGCTAGCGGACTACGAGCAGTACTTC. Translation gives CASSSRGLADYEQYF. Full variable domain (rest looked up from reference TRBV5-6 and TRBJ2-7): DAGVTQSPTHLIKTRGQQVTLRCSPKSGHDTVSWYQQALGQGPQFIFQYYEEEERQRGNFPDRFSGHQFPNYSSELNVNALLLGDSALYLCASSSRGLADYEQYFGPGTRLTVT.